The rows below give T cell receptor beta chains drawn from one sample of a study of spatial heterogeneity in lung cancer. TCRdb independently ran MiXCR on the 5' RACE reads; one entry per CDR3 protein. The sample lists some 80,000 distinct CDR3 sequences, approximately 8.1% occurring once. The input for sequencing was PBMCs, taken at surgery. These receptors were taken from a male donor with early-stage non-small cell lung cancer. Each CDR3 is given with its conserved first and last residue. Not all rows give a size; the values are once, few, many and, for expanded clones, a class.

V gene: TRBV7-6
clone size: few
CDR3 protein: CASSPLQASGNPNEQFF

V gene: TRBV12-3/TRBV12-4
clone size: many
CDR3 protein: CASNPGDRGLPGNQPQHF

V gene: TRBV4-2
clone size: many
CDR3 protein: CASSQDLEGRNSPLHF

V gene: TRBV24-1
clone size: -
CDR3 protein: CATSDSAGAGETQYF

V gene: TRBV4-2
clone size: -
CDR3 protein: CASSQVGGPNTGELFF

V gene: TRBV9
clone size: many
CDR3 protein: CASSRNSGELFF

V gene: TRBV27
clone size: many
CDR3 protein: CASSFRRNTEAFF

V gene: TRBV20-1
clone size: -
CDR3 protein: CSASPQTGYGYTF

V gene: TRBV5-1
clone size: -
CDR3 protein: CASSPGLAGGPRNKQFF

V gene: TRBV7-9
clone size: many
CDR3 protein: CASTLSTDTSPLHF

V gene: TRBV20-1
clone size: many
CDR3 protein: CSARTGGPHEAFF

V gene: TRBV20-1
clone size: -
CDR3 protein: CSARTGPNQPQHF

V gene: TRBV29-1
clone size: many
CDR3 protein: CSVDTRGTEAFF

V gene: TRBV6-2/TRBV6-3
clone size: many
CDR3 protein: CASSRTDEQFF

V gene: TRBV6-5
clone size: -
CDR3 protein: CASSSPGQGAANYGYTF

V gene: TRBV5-1
clone size: many
CDR3 protein: CASSLGLQRDEQFF

V gene: TRBV2
clone size: -
CDR3 protein: CASSQQVGGFGEQYF

V gene: TRBV20-1
clone size: -
CDR3 protein: CSALGLAAGDTQYF

V gene: TRBV10-3
clone size: many
CDR3 protein: CAIRTTGEDTQYF